Listed here are 13 T cell receptor beta chains from one sample, sequenced in a study of shared clonotypes between healthy human individuals. The naive CD8 population came from CD45RO-negative cells selected for CCR7, without terminally differentiated effector memory CD45RA+ cells. This table comes from immunoSEQ multiplex PCR, and its TCRdb copy is limited to in-frame clones, with some not included. The data contain hundreds of thousands of clones, 95% to 97% of them singletons. The sequenced sample was naive CD8+ T cells sorted from blood. The receptors derive from a woman aged 30 to 39 in good health.

The chain couples TRBV21-1 to TRBJ2-6; TRBD1 is the table's D call and was not checked against the DNA. TRBV21-1 is a pseudogene locus. The CDR3 sequence is 22 residues long. In DNA, the CDR3 is TGTGCCAGCAGCAAAACGGCAGGGGCCAGAGAAGGAGTTTTCTCTGGGGCCAACGTCCTGACTTTC. It translates to CASSKTAGAREGVFSGANVLTF.

V gene TRBV19 combines with J gene TRBJ2-2; D gene uncertain. Germline V lookup: CDR1 LNHDA, CDR2 SQIVND (reference sequence). The CDR3 runs to 16 residues. V was pared by 1 base and J by 2 bases, with 11 bases between. This CDR3 is CASSIGPGDNTGELFF. Here the CDR3 DNA reads TGTGCCAGTAGTATAGGACCTGGGGATAACACCGGGGAGCTGTTTTTT.

This sequence joins TRBV28 and TRBJ2-6; TRBD1 agrees at 9 bases. This CDR3 has 16 amino acids. Germline trimming cut 6 bases from V and 1 base from J; bases unmatched to any gene: 4. Germline loops: CDR1 MDHEN, CDR2 SYDVKM. CDR3 bases: TGTGCCAGCAGCCGGACAGGGGCTTCTGGGGCCAACGTCCTGACTTTC. Its protein product is CASSRTGASGANVLTF.

As DNA, the CDR3 is TGCGCCAGCAGCCGGGGACAGGGATCGTATAGCAATCAGCCCCAGCATTTT. Translated: CASSRGQGSYSNQPQHF. This sequence joins TRBV10-2 and TRBJ1-5; TRBD1 matches 9 bases. The trim removed 6 bases at V and 0 bases at J, leaving 9 bases unmatched. CDR1 is WSHSY, CDR2 SAAADI, per germline. The CDR3 runs 17 residues.

The chain links TRBV28 to TRBJ1-2, with 7 bases matching TRBD1. Looked up from germline, CDR1 is MDHEN and CDR2 is SYDVKM. This CDR3 spans 14 amino acids. J was trimmed by 4 bases and V by 8 bases; bases with no gene match: 10. Here the CDR3 DNA reads TGTGCCAGCGCCTCGATAGACAGGGCCTATGGCTACACCTTC. It yields the protein CASASIDRAYGYTF.

This clone was detected once. The chain employs TRBV7-2 and TRBJ2-3; 11 positions agree with TRBD2. V dropped 2 bases and J dropped 3; count of bases not matched to a gene: 7. The CDR3 runs to 17 residues. The germline V gene encodes CDR1 SGHTA and CDR2 FQGNSA. For the CDR3, the DNA is TGTGCCAGCAGCTTATGGAATAGCGGGAGGGGGACAGATACGCAGTATTTT. The encoded protein is CASSLWNSGRGTDTQYF.

The V call is TRBV15, the J call TRBJ1-1; 9 bases agree with TRBD1. The J segment lost 4 bases and the V segment lost 1 base, leaving 7 bases of the junction unmatched. Per the germline V gene, CDR1 is LNHNV and CDR2 is YYDKDF (reference sequence). The CDR3 spans 16 residues. The CDR3, as DNA: TGTGCCACCAGCAGAGGCCCGGAGACAGGGGGCACTGAAGCTTTCTTT. It specifies CATSRGPETGGTEAFF.

This chain links TRBV5-5 with TRBJ2-1; a weak D match, TRBD1 (6 bases). The CDR3 loop spans 16 amino acids. Looked up from germline, CDR1 is SGHKS and CDR2 is YYEKEE (reference sequence). V was clipped by 3 bases and J by 4 bases, with 17 bases between them. CDR3 protein: CASSYGPHREYNEQFF. Here the CDR3 DNA reads TGTGCCAGCAGCTACGGTCCCCACAGGGAGTACAATGAGCAGTTCTTC.

The rearrangement uses TRBV9 and TRBJ2-2, with TRBD2 identical over 14 bases. CDR3 length: 18 residues. V was clipped by 4 bases and J by 2 bases; unmatched bases: 7. Germline-derived CDR1 and CDR2 are SGDLS and YYNGEE. CDR3 in DNA: TGTGCCAGCAGCATACGGGGACTAGCGGGAGTAAACACCGGGGAGCTGTTTTTT. It codes for CASSIRGLAGVNTGELFF.

The chain uses TRBV21-1 and TRBJ2-7; the DNA was not compared with TRBD2, the D call given in the table. TRBV21-1 is a pseudogene locus. The CDR3 is 19 residues long. CDR3 region: CASSKAVAGVKGTRDEQYF. Written as DNA, the CDR3 is TGTGCCAGCAGCAAAGCGGTAGCGGGAGTTAAGGGGACCCGGGACGAGCAGTACTTC.

The chain recombines TRBV29-1 with TRBJ2-4; D is perhaps TRBD1 (6 bases). The CDR3 loop spans 18 amino acids. Germline CDR1 SQVTM, CDR2 ANQGSEA. Trimming removed 4 bases at V and 0 bases at J, with 22 bases between. The CDR3 is CSVVLFGQGKIAKNIQYF. CDR3 sequence (DNA): TGCAGCGTTGTTTTGTTTGGGCAGGGGAAGATAGCCAAAAACATTCAGTACTTC.

The genes are TRBV19 and TRBJ2-7; TRBD2 agrees at 14 bases. Germline V gene lookup returns CDR1 LNHDA and CDR2 SQIVND (reference sequence). The V segment lost 5 bases and the J segment 6 bases; nucleotides outside the gene matches: 12. The CDR3 is 17 residues long. The CDR3 bases are TGTGCCAGTAGTCCGGGACTAGCGGGAGAGTCTAGATCCGAGCAGTACTTC. It yields the protein CASSPGLAGESRSEQYF.

The CDR3 sequence is CASSVGLAGVFTGELFF. The CDR3 nucleotides read TGTGCCAGCAGCGTAGGGTTAGCGGGAGTCTTCACCGGGGAGCTGTTTTTT. The J gene is TRBJ2-2, the V gene TRBV9; 9 positions agree with TRBD2. The CDR3 spans 17 residues. Germline V gene data show CDR1 as SGDLS and CDR2 as YYNGEE. V dropped 0 bases and J dropped 4; count of bases not matched to a gene: 7.